The TCR beta chain described here comes from a study of CD8+CD57+ T cells in acquired aplastic anemia. Overall study findings and caveats: Found in both controls and patients were approximately 30 CD8+ CDR3 sequences.

Patients chosen for sequencing had shown CD8+CD57+ cell expansion by flow cytometry. Among the patients, none had received any therapy at the time of blood sampling. This CDR3 region has 11 residues. Germline loops: CDR1 SNHLY, CDR2 FYNNEI. The study profiled TCR beta VDJ and CDR3 using genomic DNA as template. TCRdb reanalysed the reads using MiXCR and keeps one entry per CDR3 protein. In the table there are 270,000 or so distinct CDR3 sequences, roughly 82% of which are singletons. Of note for this clonotype: Antigen: not known. The junction departs from germline at one end; a sequencing error may be responsible.

This TCR derives from a human donor with aplastic anemia. The chain employs TRBV2 and TRBJ1-5, with 7 nucleotides matching TRBD1. The source material was sorted CD4+, CD8+, or CD8+CD57+ T cells (not recorded which) from PBMCs. CDR3 sequence (DNA): TGTGCCAGCAGTGAGGCCGGGACAGCCTTGTTT. Its protein is CASSEAGTALF.